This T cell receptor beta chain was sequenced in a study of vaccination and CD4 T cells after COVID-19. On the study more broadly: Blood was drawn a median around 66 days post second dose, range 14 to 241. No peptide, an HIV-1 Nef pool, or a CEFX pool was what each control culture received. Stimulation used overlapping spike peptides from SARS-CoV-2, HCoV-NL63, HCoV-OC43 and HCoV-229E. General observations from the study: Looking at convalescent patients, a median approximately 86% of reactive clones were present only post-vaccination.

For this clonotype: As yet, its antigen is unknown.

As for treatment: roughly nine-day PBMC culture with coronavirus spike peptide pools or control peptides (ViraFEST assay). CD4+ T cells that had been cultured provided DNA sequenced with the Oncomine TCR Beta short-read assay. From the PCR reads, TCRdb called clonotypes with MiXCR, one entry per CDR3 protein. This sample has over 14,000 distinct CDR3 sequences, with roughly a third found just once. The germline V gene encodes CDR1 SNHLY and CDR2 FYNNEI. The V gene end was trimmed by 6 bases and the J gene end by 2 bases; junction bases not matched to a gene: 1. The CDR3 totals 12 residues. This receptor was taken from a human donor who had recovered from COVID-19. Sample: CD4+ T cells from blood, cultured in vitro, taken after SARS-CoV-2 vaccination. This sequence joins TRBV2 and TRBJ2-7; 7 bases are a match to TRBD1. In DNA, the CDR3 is TGTGCCAGCAGGCAGGGGGCCTACGAGCAGTACTTC. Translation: CASRQGAYEQYF.